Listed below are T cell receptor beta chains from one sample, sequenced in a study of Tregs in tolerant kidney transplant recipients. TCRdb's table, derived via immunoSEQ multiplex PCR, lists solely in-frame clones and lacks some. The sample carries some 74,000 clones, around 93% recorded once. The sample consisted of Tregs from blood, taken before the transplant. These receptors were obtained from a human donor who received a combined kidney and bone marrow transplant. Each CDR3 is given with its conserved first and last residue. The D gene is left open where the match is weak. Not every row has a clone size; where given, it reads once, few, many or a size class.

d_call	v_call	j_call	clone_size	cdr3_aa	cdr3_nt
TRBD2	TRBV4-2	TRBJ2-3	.	CASSQDPLAGGSYTQYF	TGTGCCAGCAGCCAAGATCCACTAGCGGGAGGCTCCTATACGCAGTATTTT
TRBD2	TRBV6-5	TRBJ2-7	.	CASSYSGLATYEQYF	TGTGCCAGCAGTTACTCGGGACTAGCTACCTACGAGCAGTACTTC
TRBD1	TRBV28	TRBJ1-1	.	CASGDRGNTEAFF	TGTGCCAGCGGCGACAGGGGGAACACTGAAGCTTTCTTT
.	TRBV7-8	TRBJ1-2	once	CASSLEGADYGYTF	TGTGCCAGCAGCTTGGAAGGGGCAGACTATGGCTACACCTTC
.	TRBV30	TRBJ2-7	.	CAWSDRDYEQYF	TGTGCCTGGAGTGACCGGGACTACGAGCAGTACTTC
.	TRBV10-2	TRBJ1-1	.	CASRLAGAANTEAFF	TGCGCCAGCAGACTGGCAGGGGCAGCGAACACTGAAGCTTTCTTT
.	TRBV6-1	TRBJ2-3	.	CASSSGTSTDTQYF	TGTGCCAGCAGCTCCGGGACTAGCACAGATACGCAGTATTTT
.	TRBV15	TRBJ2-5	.	CATSRPGPTRGTQYF	TGTGCCACCAGCAGGCCAGGACCGACGCGGGGGACCCAGTACTTC
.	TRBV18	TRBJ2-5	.	CASSRGAGETQYF	TGTGCCAGCTCACGGGGGGCAGGAGAGACCCAGTACTTC
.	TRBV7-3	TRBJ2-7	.	CASSSLPGSYEQYF	TGTGCCAGCAGCTCTCTCCCGGGATCCTACGAGCAGTACTTC
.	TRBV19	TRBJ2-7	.	CASYRAYEQYF	TGTGCCAGCTACCGGGCGTACGAGCAGTACTTC
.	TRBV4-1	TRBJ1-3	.	CASSQELGFGNTIYF	TGCGCCAGCAGCCAAGAGTTGGGATTTGGAAACACCATATATTTT
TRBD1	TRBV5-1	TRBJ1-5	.	CASSPTGLSNQPQHF	TGCGCCAGCAGCCCGACAGGGCTCAGCAATCAGCCCCAGCATTTT
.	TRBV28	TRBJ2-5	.	CASSSLPGRPTRETQYF	TGTGCCAGCAGTTCCCTACCGGGACGCCCCACGAGGGAGACCCAGTACTTC